The rows below give T cell receptor beta chains drawn from one sample of a study of T-cell memory formation after mild COVID-19. TCRdb re-called the 5' RACE reads with MiXCR, one entry per CDR3 protein. In the table there are under 550,000 distinct CDR3 sequences, 18% of which are singletons. The sample comprised PBMCs or a T cell subset sorted from them (not recorded which). The receptors derive from an adult woman who had mild COVID-19 (a few samples of this study predate the infection). Cell type and time point are not known. The CDR3 runs from the conserved cysteine through the conserved F or W. The order of the fields is J gene, clone size, D gene, V gene, CDR3 DNA, CDR3 protein. D genes are given only for firm matches. Clone size is stated in some rows and not others, as once, few, many or a class when expanded.

TRBJ1-1,few,TRBD1,TRBV5-1,TGCGCCAGCACCTACTTCCAGGGGGGAAACACTGAAGCTTTCTTT,CASTYFQGGNTEAFF
TRBJ2-1,few,NA,TRBV14,TGTGCCAGCAGCCCCTGGCCTAACTACAATGAGCAGTTCTTC,CASSPWPNYNEQFF
TRBJ2-7,NA,NA,TRBV30,TGTGCCTGGAACCTCCCAGGGATGAACGAGCAGTACTTC,CAWNLPGMNEQYF
TRBJ2-2,NA,NA,TRBV5-4,TGTGCCAGCAGCTTGGCTGGGGTGGAAGGGGAGCTGTTTTTT,CASSLAGVEGELFF
TRBJ2-1,few,NA,TRBV15,TGTGCCACCGGCGAGGGGGTGGGGAGCTCCTACAATGAGCAGTTCTTC,CATGEGVGSSYNEQFF
TRBJ2-5,few,NA,TRBV20-1,TGCAACCCGGGGTCTAGCGGGCCAGGGGGTCAAGAGACCCAGTACTTC,CNPGSSGPGGQETQYF
TRBJ2-7,few,TRBD1,TRBV5-5,TGTGCCAGCAGCGGCCGGGACAGGGGTGGCGAGCAGTACTTC,CASSGRDRGGEQYF
TRBJ2-5,few,NA,TRBV4-2,TGTGCCAGCAGCCGACCGGAGGAAAGTGCCCAGTACTTC,CASSRPEESAQYF
TRBJ1-5,NA,NA,TRBV6-6,TGTGCCAGCAGCCCCGGAAGCCTTAGCAATCAGCCCCAGCATTTT,CASSPGSLSNQPQHF
TRBJ2-6,few,NA,TRBV20-1,TGCAGTGCTAGTCCTACCTCTGGGGCCAACGTCCTGACTTTC,CSASPTSGANVLTF
TRBJ1-3,NA,NA,TRBV5-6,TGTGCCAGCAGCTTGATTAATGGAAACACCATATATTTT,CASSLINGNTIYF
TRBJ2-5,NA,NA,TRBV29-1,TGCAGCGTTGAAGGCGGGCCACGGGAATGGGAGACCCAGTACTTC,CSVEGGPREWETQYF
TRBJ2-7,NA,TRBD2,TRBV20-1,TGCAGTGCTAGTAGCGGGAGCTCCTACGAGCAGTACTTC,CSASSGSSYEQYF
TRBJ1-5,NA,NA,TRBV2,TGTGCCAGCAGTTTGGATCTCAGGACCCGAATCAATCAGCCCCAGCATTTT,CASSLDLRTRINQPQHF
TRBJ1-1,NA,NA,TRBV18,TGTGCCAGCTCGCCCCAAGGTGGCCGAACTGAAGCTTTCTTT,CASSPQGGRTEAFF
TRBJ1-4,NA,NA,TRBV29-1,TGCAGCGCGAGGGAAGAGAGGGATGAAAAACTGTTTTTT,CSAREERDEKLFF
TRBJ1-5,NA,NA,TRBV20-1,TGCAGTGCTAGATTGGGGTCTTTCGCTTCCAATCAGCCCCAGCATTTT,CSARLGSFASNQPQHF
TRBJ1-5,NA,TRBD1,TRBV29-1,TGCAGCACGAGGGACAGATACAATCAGCCCCAGCATTTT,CSTRDRYNQPQHF
TRBJ1-1,NA,NA,TRBV2,TGTGCCAGCAACAGGGAATTAGATGAAGCTTTCTTT,CASNRELDEAFF
TRBJ1-1,many,NA,TRBV11-2,TGTGCCAGCAGCTTAGGCATCCCGAGGCGGAACACTGAAGCTTTCTTT,CASSLGIPRRNTEAFF
TRBJ2-5,few,TRBD2,TRBV12-3/TRBV12-4,TGTGCCAGCAGTCTAGACTTCGGACTAGGCCAAGAGACCCAGTACTTC,CASSLDFGLGQETQYF
TRBJ2-1,few,NA,TRBV11-2,TGTGCCAGCAGCCCCCTTAGAGGGGGGGCGGTGAATGAGCAGTTCTTC,CASSPLRGGAVNEQFF
TRBJ2-7,NA,NA,TRBV5-4,TGTGCCAGCAGCCGAGACCCGGAGGTGAGGGAGCAGTACTTC,CASSRDPEVREQYF
TRBJ2-5,few,NA,TRBV7-8,TGTGCCAGCAGCGCCATGCAAGAGACCCAGTACTTC,CASSAMQETQYF
TRBJ2-3,NA,TRBD2,TRBV20-1,TGCAGTGCTAGAGATACTAGCGGGAGCCCAGATACGCAGTATTTT,CSARDTSGSPDTQYF
TRBJ1-2,NA,TRBD1,TRBV4-1,TGCGCCAGCAGCCAAGCATTAACAGGGGGTGGGGACGGCTACACCTTC,CASSQALTGGGDGYTF
TRBJ1-4,few,TRBD1,TRBV4-1,TGCGCCAGTGGGGACAGGGGGAGCGAAAAACTGTTTTTT,CASGDRGSEKLFF
TRBJ2-3,NA,NA,TRBV7-3,TGTGCCAGCAGCACAGGGTTACGGGGCACAGATACGCAGTATTTT,CASSTGLRGTDTQYF
TRBJ2-1,NA,TRBD2,TRBV12-3/TRBV12-4,TGTGCCGATTCTTTGGGAGGGGTCTCCTACAATGAGCAGTTCTTC,CADSLGGVSYNEQFF
TRBJ2-1,many,NA,TRBV7-9,TGTGCCAGCAGCCCCCCCGGGACCCCGTGGAACAATGAGCAGTTCTTC,CASSPPGTPWNNEQFF
TRBJ2-2,many,NA,TRBV12-3/TRBV12-4,TGTGCCAGCAGTCGATCCGGGGCGTCCGGGGAGCTGTTTTTT,CASSRSGASGELFF